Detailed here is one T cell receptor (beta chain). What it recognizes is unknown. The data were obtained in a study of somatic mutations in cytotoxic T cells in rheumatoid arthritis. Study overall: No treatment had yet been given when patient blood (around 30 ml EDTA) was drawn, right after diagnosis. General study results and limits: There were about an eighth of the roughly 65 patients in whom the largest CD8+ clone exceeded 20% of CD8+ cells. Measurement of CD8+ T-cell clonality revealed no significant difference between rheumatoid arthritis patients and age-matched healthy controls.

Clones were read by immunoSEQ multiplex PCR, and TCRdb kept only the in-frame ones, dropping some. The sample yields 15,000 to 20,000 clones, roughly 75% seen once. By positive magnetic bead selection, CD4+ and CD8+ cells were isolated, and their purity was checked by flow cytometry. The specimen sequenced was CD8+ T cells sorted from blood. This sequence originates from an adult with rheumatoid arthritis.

CDR3 DNA: TGTGCCAGCAGTTTCTGGCGGGAGGGCCCCTACAATGAGCAGTTCTTC. The encoded protein is CASSFWREGPYNEQFF. This chain links TRBV28 with TRBJ2-1; 9 bases are a match to TRBD2. V trimming: 3 bases; J trimming: 2 bases; junction bases outside the gene matches: 5. The germline gives CDR1 MDHEN, CDR2 SYDVKM. CDR3 size: 16 residues.